Each of the 31 T cell receptor beta chains below was sequenced from the same sample in a study of blood T cell repertoires in COVID-19. Sequenced by immunoSEQ multiplex PCR; TCRdb stores in-frame clones only, minus some. The data show approximately 140,000 clones, approximately 80% seen once. The specimen was peripheral blood. These receptors came from a woman of 80 years or more in a cohort sampled during active or convalescent COVID-19.

The chain employs TRBV19 and TRBJ1-2; 9 bases fit TRBD1. Germline V gene sequence: CDR1 LNHDA, CDR2 SQIVND (reference sequence). The CDR3 has 16 amino acids. V was clipped by 6 bases and J by 0 bases; unmatched bases: 8. CDR3 in DNA: TGTGCCAGTAGACGGGACAGGGTATCCCCTAACTATGGCTACACCTTC. Protein: CASRRDRVSPNYGYTF.

The rearrangement joins TRBV18 to TRBJ2-4; no reliable D call. In germline, CDR1 is KGHSH, CDR2 LQKENI. V shed 2 bases and J shed 2 bases, with 10 bases lying between them. The CDR3 contains 15 residues. The CDR3 is CASSPFGTTKNIQYF. The CDR3 DNA is TGTGCCAGCTCACCATTCGGAACTACCAAAAACATTCAGTACTTC.

This chain links TRBV18 with TRBJ1-6; 8 bases line up with TRBD1. V lost 3 bases to trimming and J lost 9 bases; unmatched junction nucleotides: 10. The germline CDR1 and CDR2 sequences are KGHSH and LQKENI. The CDR3 runs 16 residues. In DNA form, the CDR3 reads TGTGCCAGCTCACCTATCCCCCGGGACAGGAGTTCACCCCTCCACTTT. Translation gives CASSPIPRDRSSPLHF.

Only a few counts were recorded for this clone. This chain connects TRBV5-8 to TRBJ1-5; D is unresolved. In germline, CDR1 is SGHTS, CDR2 YDEGEE. The CDR3 has 15 amino acids. V was clipped by 5 bases and J by 0 bases, with 12 bases between them. CDR3 amino acids: CASSMGEISNQPQHF. As DNA, the CDR3 is TGTGCCAGCAGTATGGGAGAAATTAGCAATCAGCCCCAGCATTTT.

This clone was counted only a few times. The chain recombines TRBV10-3 with TRBJ1-4, with D tentatively TRBD1 (5 bases). This CDR3 region has 14 residues. V lost 0 bases and J lost 8, with 10 bases in between. Germline CDR1 is ENHRY and CDR2 is SYGVKD. Written as DNA, the CDR3 is TGTGCCATCAGTGAGTCGGGGCAGGAGGAAAAACTGTTTTTT. It is translated as CAISESGQEEKLFF.

The rearrangement joins TRBV12-3 or TRBV12-4 to TRBJ2-5; 8 bases are shared with TRBD2. V dropped 6 bases and J dropped 3; count of bases not matched to a gene: 3. The CDR3 is 13 amino acids. The CDR3 bases are TGTGCCAGCAGCAGAGCGGGGGAAGAGACCCAGTACTTC. Translation gives CASSRAGEETQYF.

The V and J genes are TRBV3-1 (or the pseudogene TRBV3-2) and TRBJ2-5; D perhaps matches TRBD1 (5 bases). Per germline, CDR1 LGHDT and CDR2 YNNKEL (reference sequence). Between the trimmed V and J ends, which lost 0 bases and 4 bases, there was a span of 9 bases. The CDR3 is 14 residues long. The CDR3 spells CASSQEGLRETQYF. CDR3 in DNA: TGTGCCAGCAGCCAAGAGGGGCTCCGAGAGACCCAGTACTTC.

The rearrangement joins TRBV6-1 to TRBJ1-1; a possible D gene is TRBD1 (6 bases). Germline V gene sequence: CDR1 MNHNS, CDR2 SASEGT. Trimming pared 2 bases from V and 1 base from J, leaving 14 bases between. The CDR3 extends over 16 amino acids. CDR3 DNA sequence: TGTGCCAGCAGTGAATTCAGGGGTCTGGCGAACACTGAAGCTTTCTTT. Protein sequence: CASSEFRGLANTEAFF.

This chain uses TRBV15 with TRBJ1-4; the D is unclear. Per germline, CDR1 LNHNV and CDR2 YYDKDF (reference sequence). With 3 bases removed from V and 0 bases from J, the gap between germline ends came to 11 bases. The CDR3 covers 16 residues. This CDR3 is CATSRQVASTNEKLFF. The CDR3 DNA reads TGTGCCACCAGCAGGCAGGTGGCATCAACTAATGAAAAACTGTTTTTT. Filled out from reference TRBV15 and TRBJ1-4, the complete variable domain reads DAMVIQNPRYQVTQFGKPVTLSCSQTLNHNVMYWYQQKSSQAPKLLFHYYDKDFNNEADTPDNFQSRRPNTSFCFLDIRSPGLGDTAMYLCATSRQVASTNEKLFFGSGTQLSVL.

Here the CDR3 reads CSVEGGAGEKLFF. CDR3 sequence (DNA): TGCAGCGTCGAGGGGGGGGCAGGGGAAAAACTGTTTTTT. The rearrangement joins TRBV29-1 to TRBJ1-4; possibly TRBD1 for D (6 bases). CDR3 size: 13 residues. The ends were cut back, 6 bases at V and 8 bases at J, with 16 bases in the middle. Germline CDR1 reads SQVTM; CDR2 reads ANQGSEA.

The CDR3 reads CASSRTTGAIGLGYEQYF. DNA of the CDR3: TGCGCCAGCAGTCGAACCACAGGGGCAATTGGGTTGGGCTACGAGCAGTACTTC. The genes are TRBV5-1 and TRBJ2-7; 7 positions agree with TRBD1. V was clipped by 5 bases and J by 3 bases; unmatched bases: 20. The CDR3 is made up of 18 amino acids. CDR1 and CDR2 (germline): SGHRS, YFSETQ.

The count of this clone is one. The rearrangement joins TRBV27 to TRBJ2-3, with 10 bases that match TRBD1. The CDR3 consists of 16 residues. Germline CDR1 MNHEY, CDR2 SMNVEV (reference sequence). Trimming removed 7 bases from V and 2 bases from J; junction bases left unmatched: 9. As DNA, the CDR3 is TGTGCCAGCAATCCCCGACAGGGGGCGGACACAGATACGCAGTATTTT. Translation: CASNPRQGADTDTQYF.

This chain uses TRBV19 with TRBJ2-1; 12 bases fit TRBD2. CDR3 length: 15 amino acids. Unmatched junction bases numbered 4, after V lost 6 bases and J lost 4 bases. Germline V gene lookup returns CDR1 LNHDA and CDR2 SQIVND (reference sequence). The CDR3: CASRWTSGTYNEQFF. The DNA of the CDR3 is TGTGCCAGTAGATGGACTAGCGGGACTTACAATGAGCAGTTCTTC.

This clone was picked up one time. This chain connects TRBV5-4 to TRBJ1-2; TRBD1 is a possible D gene (6 bases). The ends were cut back, 6 bases at V and 0 bases at J, with 15 bases in the middle. The CDR3 covers 15 residues. The germline CDR1 and CDR2 sequences are SGHNT and YYREEE (reference sequence). The chain's CDR3 is CASTGGGPANYGYTF. DNA for the CDR3: TGTGCCAGCACCGGGGGGGGCCCCGCTAACTATGGCTACACCTTC.

V and J are TRBV11-2 and TRBJ1-1; TRBD1 matches 8 bases. There are 16 residues in the CDR3. V lost 3 bases, J lost 5 bases, and 11 bases stayed unmatched. CDR1 is SGHAT, CDR2 FQNNGV, per germline. This chain's CDR3 is CASSFRTGPTRTEAFF. The CDR3 bases are TGTGCCAGCAGCTTCCGGACAGGGCCGACGCGGACTGAAGCTTTCTTT. The variable domain in full, with the rest retrieved from reference TRBV11-2 and TRBJ1-1, is EAGVAQSPRYKIIEKRQSVAFWCNPISGHATLYWYQQILGQGPKLLIQFQNNGVVDDSQLPKDRFSAERLKGVDSTLKIQPAKLEDSAVYLCASSFRTGPTRTEAFFGQGTRLTVV.

This chain joins TRBV27 and TRBJ1-2, with no clear D. V was trimmed by 6 bases and J by 2 bases, leaving 10 bases between them. Germline V gene lookup returns CDR1 MNHEY and CDR2 SMNVEV (reference sequence). The CDR3 runs to 13 residues. The CDR3 region has the DNA TGTGCCAGCAGGCGGGCGGGCAACTATGGCTACACCTTC. Translation gives CASRRAGNYGYTF.

The chain is built from TRBV5-6 and TRBJ2-7; weak D call: TRBD2 (5 bases). V was cut by 5 bases and J by 4 bases, with 10 bases left in between. This CDR3 is 12 amino acids long. Germline assignment: CDR1 SGHDT and CDR2 YYEEEE. This CDR3 is CASSLRGYEQYV. The CDR3 DNA sequence: TGTGCCAGCAGTCTCCGAGGGTACGAGCAGTACGTC.

The chain has TRBV7-2 and TRBJ1-1, with 7 bases identical to TRBD1. V lost 5 bases, J lost 7 bases, and 7 bases stayed unmatched. This CDR3 is 13 amino acids long. Per the germline V gene, CDR1 is SGHTA and CDR2 is FQGNSA. CDR3 bases: TGTGCCAGCAGCGCAGACAGGGCGGGTGAAGCTTTCTTT. Its translation is CASSADRAGEAFF.

This rearrangement joins TRBV5-5 to TRBJ1-5, with TRBD1 identical over 10 bases. J was trimmed by 3 bases and V by 4 bases; bases with no gene match: 13. Looked up from germline, CDR1 is SGHKS and CDR2 is YYEKEE (reference sequence). The CDR3 covers 18 residues. CDR3 coding DNA: TGTGCCAGCAGCCAAACTCCAACTGGGACAGGGGACAATCAGCCCCAGCATTTT. Protein product: CASSQTPTGTGDNQPQHF.

The chain carries TRBV7-2 and TRBJ2-1; 8 positions agree with TRBD2. Losses at the gene ends were 6 bases for V and 7 bases for J; bases not matched to a gene: 2. This CDR3 is built from 12 residues. CDR1 and CDR2 from the germline V gene are SGHTA and FQGNSA. This CDR3 is CASSTGGNEQFF. The DNA for the CDR3 is TGTGCCAGCAGTACGGGAGGGAATGAGCAGTTCTTC.

The rearrangement uses TRBV19 and TRBJ2-1, with TRBD1 matching 8 bases. J gave up 0 bases and V 11 bases, and 21 bases lay outside the gene matches. The CDR3 consists of 19 residues. The germline CDR1 and CDR2 sequences are LNHDA and SQIVND (reference sequence). CDR3 in DNA: TGTGCCTCCGAACCGTTTGACAGGGGCCGAATTAGCTCCTACAATGAGCAGTTCTTC. Its protein product is CASEPFDRGRISSYNEQFF.

This chain joins TRBV24-1 and TRBJ2-3; possibly TRBD2 for D (5 bases). From germline, CDR1 is KGHDR and CDR2 SFDVKD. CDR3 size: 16 residues. Trimming cost V 4 bases and J 5 bases, with 18 bases left between them. The CDR3 nucleotides are TGTGCCACCAGTGACCCGAGGGCAGGTGGTATAGATACGCAGTATTTT. Its protein product is CATSDPRAGGIDTQYF.

J is TRBJ2-7 and V is TRBV29-1, with TRBD1 matching 9 bases. V gave up 1 base and J gave up 4 bases; unmatched junction bases: 17. The CDR3 covers 18 residues. Germline V gene data show CDR1 as SQVTM and CDR2 as ANQGSEA. Written as DNA, the CDR3 is TGCAGCGTTGAAGCCTCACCGGGACAGGGATTCCCGAAATACGAGCAGTACTTC. Translating it yields CSVEASPGQGFPKYEQYF.

The V gene is TRBV7-2, the J gene TRBJ2-7; no clear D. Germline V gene sequence: CDR1 SGHTA, CDR2 FQGNSA. V was trimmed by 1 base and J by 3 bases, leaving 7 bases between them. The CDR3 consists of 13 residues. The chain's CDR3 is CASSLVSHYEQYV. CDR3 in DNA: TGTGCCAGCAGCTTAGTTTCCCACTACGAGCAGTACGTC.

This sequence joins TRBV2 and TRBJ2-3, with no clear D. The germline V gene encodes CDR1 SNHLY and CDR2 FYNNEI. Deletions cut 7 bases from V and 4 bases from J, with 6 bases between. The CDR3 length is 11 residues. CDR3 in DNA: TGTGCCAGCAAAGAGGCAGATACGCAGTATTTT. Amino acids: CASKEADTQYF.

The DNA of the CDR3 is TGTGCCGCGTCAGAAGGGGGCACAATGAACACTGAAGCTTTCTTT. Residues: CAASEGGTMNTEAFF. This chain connects TRBV11-2 to TRBJ1-1, with 7 bases identical to TRBD1. J was trimmed by 0 bases and V by 11 bases; bases with no gene match: 12. This CDR3 is 15 amino acids long. In germline, CDR1 is SGHAT, CDR2 FQNNGV.

Only one count was recorded for this clone. This chain joins TRBV6-4 and TRBJ2-5; D unresolved. The CDR3 contains 14 residues. The V and J ends lost 3 bases and 4 bases respectively, with 12 bases between them. CDR1 MRHNA and CDR2 SNTAGT come from the germline V gene. CDR3 coding DNA: TGTGCCAGCAGTGAGTACTTGTCCTTAGAGACCCAGTACTTC. Translation gives CASSEYLSLETQYF.

CDR3 DNA sequence: TGTGCCAGCAGCTTGCATCTTACTAGCGGGGAAGATACGCAGTATTTT. As protein: CASSLHLTSGEDTQYF. The chain couples TRBV7-8 to TRBJ2-3; 10 nucleotides agree with TRBD2. The junction had 8 bases not matched to a gene; V was cut back by 3 bases and J by 5 bases. This CDR3 is built from 16 residues. CDR1 and CDR2 (germline): SGHVS, FQNEAQ.

This clone was recorded only once. The rearrangement links TRBV2 to TRBJ1-2; D gene ambiguous. This CDR3 region has 15 residues. The V gene's germline CDR1 is SNHLY and CDR2 FYNNEI. The V end lost 2 bases, the J end lost 4 bases, and 14 bases lay between the germline ends. Written as DNA, the CDR3 is TGTGCCAGCAGTGAACAACTCGGCGGAATCTATGGCTACACCTTC. It is translated as CASSEQLGGIYGYTF.

The chain uses TRBV6-2 or TRBV6-3 and TRBJ2-3, with 7 bases fitting TRBD1. The CDR3 consists of 14 residues. V lost 1 base and J lost 5; bases outside the gene matches: 3. The germline CDR1 and CDR2 sequences are MNHEY and SVGEGT. The CDR3 coding sequence is TGTGCCAGCAGTTACTTCCACAGGGGAGATACGCAGTATTTT. Its protein product is CASSYFHRGDTQYF.

The chain is built from TRBV5-1 and TRBJ2-7, with D perhaps matching TRBD1 (6 bases). V was clipped by 0 bases and J by 6 bases, with 16 bases between them. In germline, CDR1 is SGHRS, CDR2 YFSETQ. This CDR3 is 15 amino acids long. The CDR3 loop is CASSLVGAGTSEQYV. CDR3 DNA sequence: TGCGCCAGCAGCTTGGTGGGGGCCGGGACGAGCGAGCAGTACGTC.